This T cell receptor (beta chain) was profiled in a study of T cell repertoires in cytomegalovirus infection. Study-level background: The authors relied on CMV epitopes, both recently identified HLA-C-restricted and well-studied HLA-B-restricted. Signatures in public TCR beta sequences pointed to both CMV infection and matching HLA type.

Comment on this clonotype: The antigen is undetermined.

Study-wide results and limits: HLA-C-restricted CMV clonotypes gave the most frequent clonotype in two of eight donors. Summed public TCR beta family frequency identified CMV carriers bearing the relevant HLA.

TCRdb itself ran the reads through MiXCR, one entry per CDR3 protein. The sample carries 200,000 or so distinct CDR3 sequences, around 35% recorded once. The CDR3 length is 17 residues. V was clipped by 3 bases and J by 0 bases; unmatched bases: 6. Germline CDR1 and CDR2: KGHDR and SFDVKD. The chain has TRBV24-1 and TRBJ2-2; TRBD1 matches 7 bases. The sample in question was CD8+ T cells from cultured PBMCs, obtained from culture after CMV antigen stimulation. This clonotype was sampled from a human donor in good health (CMV status not recorded). Some clones in this sample may be carry-over from other donors' samples. Here the CDR3 DNA reads TGTGCCACCAGTGATGGGGGACAGAAAACGAACACCGGGGAGCTGTTTTTT. This translates into CATSDGGQKTNTGELFF.